This T cell receptor beta chain was captured by sequencing in a study of blood T cell repertoires in COVID-19. On the study more broadly: COVID-19 samples, acute and convalescent, were from the United States, Italy and Spain.

Looked up from germline, CDR1 is SGHNT and CDR2 is YYREEE (reference sequence). The V gene end was trimmed by 4 bases and the J gene end by 0 bases; junction bases not matched to a gene: 4. The CDR3 has 15 residues. This clone has only one observation. As originally analysed: Amplification of reference gene primers was used by the study to estimate nucleated cell counts. Only in-frame clones appear in the TCRdb table, and some are missing; sequencing was by immunoSEQ multiplex PCR. V, J and clone size were drawn from that table, and D and trimming were deduced from the DNA. In the table there are roughly 400,000 clones, around 89% of which are singletons. Recovery among Cohort 3 donors was established by two negative PCRs, clearance, or symptom resolution.

Material: PBMCs or T cells enriched from blood (not recorded which). V usage is TRBV5-4 and J usage is TRBJ1-3, with 7 bases lining up with TRBD1. The source is a man aged 30 to 45 who had recovered from COVID-19. CDR3 DNA sequence: TGTGCCAGCAGCCTAGGGACAGCCTCTGGAAACACCATATATTTT. Translating it yields CASSLGTASGNTIYF.